Below, one TCR beta chain is given with its context. Its recognized antigen is unknown. Base qualities are missing; no much larger clone stands one base away. This specimen includes other DNA sequences encoding the same CDR3. Each donor gave one peripheral blood draw, approximately 110 mL on average, collected into heparinised tubes. A BD FACSAria II and a panel including CD45RO, CCR7, CD25, CD127, CD95 and CD27 were used to sort naive, central memory, regulatory and stem cell-like memory CD4+ T cells. A purity above 98% was achieved for all sorted populations. PBMCs were isolated immediately by Lymphoprep density gradient centrifugation and stained directly without culture. So that batch effects would be minimized, each experiment stained and sorted samples in pairs, pairing one healthy donor with one patient. The entire isolated RNA was reverse transcribed using the High Capacity cDNA Reverse Transcription Kit, and thus expressed TCRB transcripts were sequenced. Deep immunoSEQ sequencing was applied to naive, central memory and regulatory T cell samples, giving an average of around 4 million total reads per sample. Sorted cells were lysed in RLT buffer and RNA was extracted with DNase-treated RNeasy Micro or Mini kits, depending on cell number. To prevent cross-contamination, each cell subset was processed individually, whereas patient and healthy donor samples were processed jointly. The immunoSEQ multiplex PCR was used to amplify TCRB sequences from cDNA, yielding 87-bp fragments that span the CDR3 region. Sequencing of the amplicons was performed on the Illumina HiSeq platform. Per the original workflow: PCR bias was corrected computationally using synthetic template baselines, and reads within Hamming distance 2 were collapsed, with unmergeable singletons discarded. Reads were aligned against IMGT so that V, D and J genes, CDR3 length and insertions or deletions at six rearrangement sites could be assigned. Within each subset, clonotype counts were normalized to sorted cell number, after which true diversity and Gini coefficients were computed with the tcR R package. The overlap coefficient, calculated on TCRB nucleotide sequences, was used to quantify repertoire sharing. Out-of-frame TCRB sequences from naive cells were analyzed to stand in for the pre-selection repertoire. This is the immuneACCESS table as TCRdb keeps it, with only in-frame sequences that have V and J called. A part of the clones is gone; compared with another copy, unresolved V genes explain less than half, and the rest is unexplained. V, J and clone size are taken as reported in that table, and D and trimming were inferred from the DNA itself. This sample has roughly 700,000 clones in its table, and roughly 13% of those were observed once. Of the sample, approximately 0.02% falls within the top ten clones.

This entry belongs to a study of beta chain features in type 1 diabetes listed by TCRdb under 2018. Some background on the complete study: No differences in mean age, gender distribution, total cell number or subset yield were found between patients and healthy donors. Across all samples, 107,917,701 sorted cells were examined, and cell number per subset correlated strongly with RNA yield. In the study, TCRB repertoires of sorted circulating CD4+ T cell subsets from recently diagnosed type 1 diabetes patients were compared with those of matched healthy donors. Regulatory and stem cell-like memory subsets were obtained from only 8 patients and about eight healthy donors, while naive and central memory subsets were obtained from all 30 or so donors. Broad study findings and their caveats: The naive, central memory and regulatory TCRB repertoires appeared to resemble one another more closely among patients than among healthy donors. Because the HLA sub-analyses included only small numbers of individuals, any influence of HLA type on TCRB rearrangement was left unresolved. Because cDNA rather than genomic DNA was sequenced, highly expressing activated cells could have been over-represented, although no difference in activation and CD3 levels was found between groups. A moderate but significant shortening of TCRB CDR3 length was observed in type 1 diabetes patients in all four CD4+ subsets. PCR might favor shorter templates, but patient and control samples were amplified and corrected together, so any skew would affect both groups equally. Patients with type 1 diabetes made fewer insertions and deleted more nucleotides at VDJ recombination sites, implying thymic rearrangement abnormalities.

The CDR3 covers 14 residues, taking in both the cysteine and the phenylalanine. Only the CDR3 DNA is retained, 42 bases long and in frame from the first base. Relative to germline, V is missing 4 bases and J is missing 1 base, with 3 bases of the junction outside any gene match. Via the germline V gene (reference sequence), CDR1 is LNHDA and CDR2 SQIVND. This chain joins TRBV19 to TRBJ2-5, with 7 central nucleotides matching TRBD1. Material: naive CD4+ T cells from blood. This sample's cell subset or site label indicates: true naive CD4+ T cells. This receptor was obtained from a man between 18 and 35 years old with type 1 diabetes. This receptor has the CDR3 CASSTGTVQETQYF. In nucleotide form, the sequence is TGTGCCAGTAGTACTGGGACAGTCCAAGAGACCCAGTACTTC. Reference TRBV19 and TRBJ2-5 genes cover what lies past the CDR3, so the full variable domain is DGGITQSPKYLFRKEGQNVTLSCEQNLNHDAMYWYRQDPGQGLRLIYYSQIVNDFQKGDIAEGYSVSREKKESFPLTVTSAQKNPTAFYLCASSTGTVQETQYFGPGTRLLVL.